These 2 T cell receptor beta chains were all obtained from the same sample, sequenced in a study of a mutant IDH1 vaccine in newly diagnosed glioma. No antigen has been assigned to these receptors. Described time point: week 47, end of study. The content of each vaccine dose was 300 ug of mutant IDH1 20-mer peptide, and topical imiquimod accompanied it. Produced via immunoSEQ multiplex PCR; TCRdb's table is partial and in-frame only. Of around 30,000 clones listed, approximately 89% were seen once; the top ten hold roughly 2%. The specimen was PBMCs, collected from a glioma patient whose treatment included an IDH1 peptide vaccine. These receptors originate from a man aged 35 to 55 with glioma.

J is TRBJ2-1 and V is TRBV5-4; the match to TRBD2 covers 14 bases. This CDR3 region has 18 residues. The germline CDR1 and CDR2 sequences are SGHNT and YYREEE (reference sequence). With V trimmed by 4 bases and J by 7 bases, 13 bases remained unmatched. CDR3 DNA: TGTGCCAGCAGCCCAGGACTAGCGGGGGGCAGCACGATGAATGAGCAGTTCTTC. Encoded protein: CASSPGLAGGSTMNEQFF.

V gene TRBV6-1 combines with J gene TRBJ1-5; the match to TRBD1 covers 7 bases. Germline V gene data show CDR1 as MNHNS and CDR2 as SASEGT. This CDR3 region has 16 residues. V was clipped by 4 bases and J by 6 bases; unmatched bases: 12. The CDR3 loop reads CASSAQTGMRSQPQHF. As DNA, the CDR3 is TGTGCCAGCAGTGCCCAGACAGGGATGAGGAGTCAGCCCCAGCATTTT.